The 27 T cell receptor beta chains reported below all come from one sample, sequenced in a study of glioma-infiltrating T cells. Amplification of TCR alpha and beta CDR3 regions from RNA used iRepertoire nested multiplex PCR. A single record per CDR3 protein comes from TCRdb applying MiXCR to the multiplex PCR reads. The sample has about 130,000 distinct CDR3 sequences; more than 20% are singletons. The material sequenced was glioma tissue, nonneoplastic brain tissue, or PBMCs (not recorded which). These receptors all come from a human donor with low-grade glioma or glioblastoma, undergoing nonglioma brain surgery, or in good health (not recorded which).

This chain joins TRBV10-3 and TRBJ2-2; TRBD1 might be the D (6 bases). The germline CDR1 and CDR2 sequences are ENHRY and SYGVKD. The CDR3 length is 15 residues. V was cut by 3 bases and J by 4 bases, with 12 bases left in between. The CDR3 spells CAISEGRGRTGELFF. The CDR3 nucleotides read TGTGCCATCAGTGAAGGCAGGGGTCGCACCGGGGAGCTGTTTTTT.

There are a few counts of this clonotype. The chain couples TRBV2 to TRBJ1-5; D unresolved. The V gene's germline CDR1 is SNHLY and CDR2 FYNNEI. The CDR3 length is 13 residues. V was trimmed by 4 bases and J by 5 bases, leaving 9 bases between them. The DNA for the CDR3 is TGTGCCAGCAGTGGAGCGCGGGATCAGCCCCAGCATTTT. This gives the protein CASSGARDQPQHF.

The chain links TRBV28 to TRBJ1-2; D not resolved. The V and J ends lost 3 bases and 0 bases respectively, with 11 bases between them. Per the germline V gene, CDR1 is MDHEN and CDR2 is SYDVKM. The CDR3 spans 15 residues. The CDR3 DNA follows: TGTGCCAGCAGTTTCGGCTGGGAAACTAACTATGGCTACACCTTC. Translated: CASSFGWETNYGYTF.

About this clonotype itself: With a much larger clone just one base away, this may be a read error. This rearrangement joins TRBV6-1 to TRBJ1-6; no clear D gene. Looked up from germline, CDR1 is MNHNS and CDR2 is SASEGT. The CDR3 is 16 residues long. V lost 5 bases, J lost 6 bases, and 17 bases lay in between. The CDR3 protein is CASSPPRQYGNSPLHF. CDR3 in DNA: TGTGCCAGCAGTCCCCCCCGGCAGTATGGTAATTCACCCCTCCACTTT.

This rearrangement joins TRBV20-1 to TRBJ2-2, with a possible D match to TRBD1 (5 bases). CDR1 and CDR2 (germline): DFQATT, SNEGSKA (reference sequence). V was clipped by 6 bases and J by 0 bases, with 17 bases between them. This CDR3 is built from 16 residues. The CDR3 sequence is CSARVFPHSNTGELFF. The CDR3 bases are TGCAGTGCCAGGGTCTTCCCTCACTCGAACACCGGGGAGCTGTTTTTT.

This clonotype was seen repeatedly, ten times or more. The rearrangement links TRBV20-1 to TRBJ1-5; TRBD1 matches 9 bases. CDR1 is DFQATT and CDR2 is SNEGSKA in the germline V gene (reference sequence). The V segment lost 3 bases and the J segment 7 bases; nucleotides outside the gene matches: 10. The CDR3 has 15 residues. This CDR3 is CSASWGQGRGQPQHF. The CDR3 coding sequence is TGCAGTGCTAGTTGGGGACAGGGAAGAGGGCAGCCCCAGCATTTT.

This clonotype has a handful of counts. This chain joins TRBV4-2 and TRBJ2-4; TRBD1 aligns across 8 bases. The germline V gene encodes CDR1 LGHNA and CDR2 YNFKEQ. This CDR3 comprises 15 residues. The J segment lost 5 bases and the V segment lost 1 base, leaving 4 bases of the junction unmatched. The CDR3 DNA sequence: TGTGCCAGCAGCCAAGCGTCACAGGGGGAAAACATTCAGTACTTC. Its protein is CASSQASQGENIQYF.

This clonotype was observed many times. V usage is TRBV20-1 and J usage is TRBJ1-6, with 8 bases fitting TRBD1. The CDR3 is made up of 13 amino acids. The V gene end was trimmed by 4 bases and the J gene end by 7 bases; junction bases not matched to a gene: 3. Per the germline V gene, CDR1 is DFQATT and CDR2 is SNEGSKA (reference sequence). The CDR3 sequence is CSAIRDRNSPLHF. Here the CDR3 DNA reads TGCAGTGCTATACGGGACAGGAATTCACCCCTCCACTTT.

The table lists this clonotype with a few counts. V is TRBV7-9 and J is TRBJ2-5, with 10 positions matching TRBD2. This CDR3 has 17 residues. J was trimmed by 4 bases and V by 1 base; bases with no gene match: 9. CDR1 SEHNR and CDR2 FQNEAQ come from the germline V gene (reference sequence). This CDR3 is CASSLVRGLAAPETQYF. In DNA form, the CDR3 reads TGTGCCAGCAGCTTAGTTCGCGGACTAGCGGCCCCAGAGACCCAGTACTTC.

In its sample, this clonotype was seen a few times. The rearrangement uses TRBV3-1 and TRBJ1-1; D not certain. V gave up 1 base and J gave up 5 bases, with 8 bases separating them. The germline V gene encodes CDR1 LGHDT and CDR2 YNNKEL (reference sequence). This CDR3 has 13 amino acids. This CDR3 reads CASSQGIWTEAFF. CDR3 coding DNA: TGTGCCAGCAGCCAAGGTATCTGGACTGAAGCTTTCTTT.

About this clonotype: Germline is not matched at one junction end, which may reflect a read error. V usage is TRBV3-1 and J usage is TRBJ1-6; D gene ambiguous. Germline CDR1 and CDR2: LGHDT and YNNKEL (reference sequence). CDR3 length: 12 amino acids. CDR3 nucleotide sequence: TGTACCAGCGGCCGGGAAAATTCACCCCTCCACTTT. This sequence encodes CTSGRENSPLHF.

This clonotype was counted a few times. The chain combines TRBV20-1 with TRBJ1-5; D not certain. The CDR3 runs to 14 residues. Trimming took off 2 bases at V and 3 bases at J, with 11 bases between the two ends. Germline-derived CDR1 and CDR2 are DFQATT and SNEGSKA (reference sequence). As DNA, the CDR3 is TGCAGTGCTAGACCCATAGGGCCCAATCAGCCCCAGCATTTT. It encodes CSARPIGPNQPQHF.

A note on this clonotype: The CDR3 carries no conserved terminal phenylalanine or tryptophan, so it likely arises from a read error. The V gene is TRBV20-1, the J gene TRBJ1-3; D is unclear. Germline V gene lookup returns CDR1 DFQATT and CDR2 SNEGSKA (reference sequence). Trimming took 2 bases from V and 4 from J, leaving 15 bases between them. This CDR3 has 15 amino acids. This CDR3 is CSARNRAPGGNTIYS. In DNA, the CDR3 is TGCAGTGCTAGAAACCGGGCGCCGGGGGGAAACACCATATATTCT.

This clonotype was counted at least ten times. The rearrangement uses TRBV4-1 and TRBJ2-4; D remains unclear. This CDR3 is built from 16 residues. Between the trimmed V and J ends, which lost 1 base and 2 bases, there was a span of 12 bases. CDR1 is MGHRA, CDR2 YSYEKL, per germline. The CDR3 DNA reads TGCGCCAGCAGCCAAGGCGAAGGGTTGTCCAAAAACATTCAGTACTTC. As protein: CASSQGEGLSKNIQYF.

The J gene is TRBJ2-7, the V gene TRBV5-1; D gene unclear. This CDR3 spans 10 amino acids. V was pared by 2 bases and J by 7 bases, with 4 bases between. Germline CDR1 is SGHRS and CDR2 is YFSETQ. CDR3 DNA: TGCGCCAGCAGCTTAACGGAGCAGTACGTC. Protein product: CASSLTEQYV.

This clonotype was seen ten or more times. This rearrangement joins TRBV4-1 to TRBJ1-5; D is undetermined. The V end lost 6 bases, the J end lost 5 bases, and 17 bases lay between the germline ends. Germline-derived CDR1 and CDR2 are MGHRA and YSYEKL. The CDR3 has 15 residues. The CDR3 loop is CASSRLLGGYQPQHF. The DNA of the CDR3 is TGCGCCAGCAGTCGACTCCTGGGTGGGTATCAGCCCCAGCATTTT.

CDR3 protein: CASSLSPGQPQHF. DNA of the CDR3: TGTGCCAGCAGCTTATCCCCGGGTCAGCCCCAGCATTTT. The chain couples TRBV7-3 to TRBJ1-5, with D hard to call. The CDR3 is 13 residues long. Per the germline V gene, CDR1 is SGHTA and CDR2 is FQGTGA. The V end was cut by 2 bases, the J end by 6 bases, with 8 bases between.

This clonotype was counted ten times or more. The chain is built from TRBV20-1 and TRBJ1-1; 7 bases match TRBD1. The trim removed 3 bases at V and 4 bases at J, leaving 5 bases unmatched. The CDR3 consists of 13 residues. CDR1 DFQATT and CDR2 SNEGSKA come from the germline V gene (reference sequence). As DNA, the CDR3 is TGCAGTGCTAGTTACAGGGGACTCACTGAAGCTTTCTTT. As protein: CSASYRGLTEAFF.

The CDR3 protein is CASSLLEATEAFF. CDR3 coding DNA: TGTGCCAGCAGCTTATTAGAAGCCACTGAAGCTTTCTTT. The chain combines TRBV7-9 with TRBJ1-1; D uncertain. This CDR3 spans 13 amino acids. CDR1 is SEHNR and CDR2 is FQNEAQ in the germline V gene (reference sequence). V gave up 2 bases and J gave up 4 bases, with 8 bases separating them.

This clonotype has at least ten counts. The V call is TRBV6-1, the J call TRBJ1-2; possibly TRBD1 for D (5 bases). CDR1 and CDR2 from the germline V gene are MNHNS and SASEGT. CDR3 length: 15 residues. The V and J ends lost 4 bases and 0 bases respectively, with 12 bases between them. The CDR3 protein is CASSGGTAPNYGYTF. The CDR3 DNA is TGTGCCAGCAGTGGGGGGACGGCTCCTAACTATGGCTACACCTTC.

This clonotype was seen more than once but under ten times. The rearrangement joins TRBV3-1 to TRBJ2-2, with 7 bases that match TRBD2. Trimming removed 0 bases from V and 6 bases from J; junction bases left unmatched: 4. The CDR3 length is 15 residues. The germline CDR1 and CDR2 sequences are LGHDT and YNNKEL (reference sequence). CDR3 amino acids: CASSQDRLAAGELFF. The CDR3 nucleotides are TGTGCCAGCAGCCAAGATCGGCTAGCGGCCGGGGAGCTGTTTTTT.

This clonotype was counted only a few times. V is TRBV2 and J is TRBJ2-1; 7 bases line up with TRBD2. J was trimmed by 7 bases and V by 7 bases; bases with no gene match: 10. CDR1 is SNHLY, CDR2 FYNNEI, per germline. The CDR3 has 14 residues. This CDR3 reads CASTKERGINEQFF. CDR3 nucleotide sequence: TGTGCCAGCACGAAGGAGCGGGGTATAAATGAGCAGTTCTTC.

This sequence joins TRBV19 and TRBJ2-5, with 7 positions matching TRBD2. With V trimmed by 5 bases and J by 0 bases, 0 bases remained unmatched. CDR3 length: 13 amino acids. CDR1 LNHDA and CDR2 SQIVND come from the germline V gene (reference sequence). For the CDR3, the DNA is TGTGCCAGTAGTGGGACTAACCAAGAGACCCAGTACTTC. This gives the protein CASSGTNQETQYF. The full variable domain, with the rest looked up from reference TRBV19 and TRBJ2-5, is DGGITQSPKYLFRKEGQNVTLSCEQNLNHDAMYWYRQDPGQGLRLIYYSQIVNDFQKGDIAEGYSVSREKKESFPLTVTSAQKNPTAFYLCASSGTNQETQYFGPGTRLLVL.

This clonotype appeared a single time. A much larger clone differs by one base, so this may be a read error. The gene calls are TRBV6-1 and TRBJ1-5, with D uncertain. The CDR3 length is 14 residues. Trimming removed 5 bases from V and 3 bases from J, with 11 bases in between. Germline values: CDR1 MNHNS, CDR2 SASEGT. The CDR3: CASSKGEANQPQHF. The CDR3 bases are TGTGCCAGCAGTAAGGGAGAGGCCAATCAGCCCCAGCATTTT.

This clonotype showed up just once. Written as DNA, the CDR3 is TGTGCCTGGAGTGTACTGATTTCCAATCAGCCCCAGCATTTT. This encodes CAWSVLISNQPQHF. The J gene is TRBJ1-5, the V gene TRBV7-9, with D hard to call. V was cut by 11 bases and J by 3 bases, with 17 bases left in between. CDR1 SEHNR and CDR2 FQNEAQ come from the germline V gene (reference sequence). This CDR3 has 14 amino acids.

This clonotype showed up many times. The chain recombines TRBV6-1 with TRBJ2-7, with 11 bases fitting TRBD2. This CDR3 has 15 amino acids. The germline gives CDR1 MNHNS, CDR2 SASEGT. J lost 7 bases, V lost 7 bases, and 12 bases had no gene match. The CDR3 loop reads CASIILGTSGYEQYV. In nucleotides, the CDR3 is TGTGCCAGCATCATCCTCGGGACTAGCGGCTATGAGCAGTACGTC.

The table lists this clonotype with a few counts. CDR3 region: CASIRTGDTEAFF. CDR3 DNA sequence: TGTGCCAGCATTCGGACAGGGGACACTGAAGCTTTCTTT. This chain uses TRBV28 with TRBJ1-1, with 9 bases identical to TRBD1. Germline V gives CDR1 MDHEN, CDR2 SYDVKM. The CDR3 length is 13 residues. V gave up 7 bases and J gave up 3 bases; unmatched junction bases: 3.